The 9 T cell receptor beta chains given below trace back to one sample, sequenced in a study of shared clonotypes between healthy human individuals. Assay: immunoSEQ multiplex PCR; the TCRdb copy retains only in-frame clones and omits some. The data hold over a million clones, with around 98% observed a single time. Sample: naive CD4+ T cells sorted from blood. Stated subset: CD45RA+ positively selected. The receptors were sampled from a man between 25 and 39 years old in good health.

This chain uses TRBV9 with TRBJ2-1, with 13 bases fitting TRBD2. CDR1 is SGDLS, CDR2 YYNGEE, per germline. Trimming removed 3 bases from V and 1 base from J; junction bases left unmatched: 7. This CDR3 is built from 18 residues. The CDR3 DNA reads as TGTGCCAGCAGCGGGCGGACTAGCGGGAGTGGGTCCTACAATGAGCAGTTCTTC. This codes for CASSGRTSGSGSYNEQFF.

This clone has only one observation. At one end the junction does not follow the germline gene, possibly because of a read error. The chain joins TRBV7-2 to TRBJ1-4; D remains unclear. The CDR3 runs to 13 residues. Germline V gene lookup returns CDR1 SGHTA and CDR2 FQGNSA. The CDR3 DNA reads TGTGCCAGCAGCTTACATTTGTGGCAGAAACTTTTTTTT. Translated: CASSLHLWQKLFF.

Regarding this clone: This sample also contains other DNA sequences that code for the same CDR3. The gene calls are TRBV6-1 and TRBJ2-7; 9 nucleotides align to TRBD2. Trimming removed 6 bases from V and 4 bases from J; junction bases left unmatched: 7. This CDR3 spans 14 amino acids. Germline V lookup: CDR1 MNHNS, CDR2 SASEGT. The CDR3 DNA follows: TGTGCCAGCAGGGATAGCGGGAGAGGTTACGAGCAGTACTTC. Translating gives CASRDSGRGYEQYF.

This chain links TRBV30 with TRBJ1-1, with 8 nucleotides matching TRBD1. CDR3 length: 13 amino acids. Looked up from germline, CDR1 is GTSNPN and CDR2 is SVGIG (reference sequence). Unmatched junction bases numbered 3, after V lost 5 bases and J lost 1 base. The CDR3 here is CAWGGQGNTEAFF. In DNA, the CDR3 is TGTGCCTGGGGCGGACAGGGGAACACTGAAGCTTTCTTT.

V usage is TRBV14 and J usage is TRBJ2-2; D remains unclear. CDR1 is SGHDN and CDR2 is FVKESK in the germline V gene. The CDR3 is 17 residues long. V was pared by 0 bases and J by 4 bases, with 15 bases between. The CDR3, as DNA: TGTGCCAGCAGCCAAGATATCCAGGCGCGGACCACCGGGGAGCTGTTTTTT. It codes for CASSQDIQARTTGELFF.

The CDR3 DNA follows: TGTGCCAGCAGTTCTAGGGCGCCCAATGAGCAGTTCTTC. Amino acids: CASSSRAPNEQFF. The chain carries TRBV6-5 and TRBJ2-1; D gene ambiguous. The germline V and J ends were trimmed by 4 bases and 6 bases, with 10 bases remaining between them. CDR1 is MNHEY and CDR2 is SVGAGI in the germline V gene. The CDR3 sequence is 13 residues long.

The rearrangement joins TRBV14 to TRBJ2-1; 13 bases line up with TRBD2. The CDR3 has 16 amino acids. V lost 3 bases, J lost 7 bases, and 6 bases stayed unmatched. Germline loops: CDR1 SGHDN, CDR2 FVKESK. The chain's CDR3 is CASSHPTSGRINEQFF. DNA of the CDR3: TGTGCCAGCAGCCACCCGACTAGCGGGAGGATTAATGAGCAGTTCTTC.

This clone has a handful of counts. The same CDR3 also results from other DNA sequences found in this sample. The gene calls are TRBV6-5 and TRBJ2-7, with no clear D. The CDR3 is 11 residues long. In germline, CDR1 is MNHEY, CDR2 SVGAGI. Deletions cut 2 bases from V and 6 bases from J, with 5 bases between. CDR3 sequence: CASSYLGEQYF. DNA of the CDR3: TGTGCCAGCAGTTACCTTGGCGAGCAGTACTTC.

The genes are TRBV5-4 and TRBJ2-2; D may be TRBD1 (5 bases). V lost 0 bases, J lost 1 base, and 7 bases lay in between. In germline, CDR1 is SGHNT, CDR2 YYREEE (reference sequence). This CDR3 comprises 15 residues. The CDR3 bases are TGTGCCAGCAGCTTGGTAGGGGTGAACACCGGGGAGCTGTTTTTT. Protein: CASSLVGVNTGELFF.